This is a list of T cell receptor beta chains from one sample in a study of T cell responses to AZD1222 COVID-19 vaccine. Profiling relied on immunoSEQ multiplex PCR, and the TCRdb table lists in-frame clones only, not all of them. The repertoire holds 83,000 or so clones, around 93% seen once, with around 26% in the top ten. Sample: peripheral blood, taken 28 days after the second AZD1222 dose. The source of these receptors is an adult who received the AZD1222 COVID-19 vaccine. Both conserved end residues are part of each CDR3.

j_call: TRBJ2-3; v_call: TRBV5-4; cdr3_aa: CASSLATSGTDTQYF
j_call: TRBJ1-1; v_call: TRBV18; cdr3_aa: CASSPQGNTEAFF
j_call: TRBJ2-7; v_call: TRBV25-1; cdr3_aa: CASSEYKRGEQYF
j_call: TRBJ2-1; v_call: TRBV28; cdr3_aa: CASSASGRGAYNEQFF
j_call: TRBJ2-6; v_call: TRBV30; cdr3_aa: CAWSHRVGANVLTF
j_call: TRBJ2-7; v_call: TRBV6-5; cdr3_aa: CASSWDRDEQYF
j_call: TRBJ1-1; v_call: TRBV28; cdr3_aa: CASRSNTEAFF
j_call: TRBJ1-5; v_call: TRBV28; cdr3_aa: CASSSSGGNQPQHF
j_call: TRBJ1-4; v_call: TRBV19; cdr3_aa: CASSISETSNEKLFF
j_call: TRBJ1-2; v_call: TRBV19; cdr3_aa: CASSINYGYTF
j_call: TRBJ1-4; v_call: TRBV27; cdr3_aa: CASSLKAGLAGEKLFF
j_call: TRBJ2-3; v_call: TRBV3-1/TRBV3-2; cdr3_aa: CASSPPTPSSTDTQYF
j_call: TRBJ1-5; v_call: TRBV25-1; cdr3_aa: CASSDAGTAQPQHF
j_call: TRBJ1-5; v_call: TRBV24-1; cdr3_aa: CATSAGLNQPQHF
j_call: TRBJ2-2; v_call: TRBV7-6; cdr3_aa: CASSGSSGRYTGELFF
j_call: TRBJ1-2; v_call: TRBV6-5; cdr3_aa: CASSYATGNYGYTF
j_call: TRBJ1-1; v_call: TRBV11-2; cdr3_aa: CASSLDWDRGNTEAFF
j_call: TRBJ2-3; v_call: TRBV3-1/TRBV3-2; cdr3_aa: CASSQVFGSWVSGSRNTSTDTQYF
j_call: TRBJ2-2; v_call: TRBV29-1; cdr3_aa: CSGSGTENTGELFF
j_call: TRBJ1-6; v_call: TRBV6-2/TRBV6-3; cdr3_aa: CASSYSRTGGNSPLHF
j_call: TRBJ1-4; v_call: TRBV7-7; cdr3_aa: CASSLPSGLAIGEKLFF
j_call: TRBJ1-2; v_call: TRBV4-3; cdr3_aa: CASSQERGQAYGYTF
j_call: TRBJ2-2; v_call: TRBV11-2; cdr3_aa: CASSTRQGGGELFF
j_call: TRBJ1-3; v_call: TRBV3-1/TRBV3-2; cdr3_aa: CASSQAGHGNTIYF
j_call: TRBJ2-3; v_call: TRBV7-3; cdr3_aa: CASSLTSGDTQYF
j_call: TRBJ1-1; v_call: TRBV6-5; cdr3_aa: CASTQKDRDVAFF
j_call: TRBJ2-6; v_call: TRBV18; cdr3_aa: CASSPNTGGSSGANVLTF